This T cell receptor (beta chain) was captured by sequencing in a study of T-cell memory formation after mild COVID-19. This clonotype has more than one count but fewer than ten. MiXCR, run by TCRdb on the 5' RACE reads, gives a single entry per CDR3 protein. The sample records about 340,000 distinct CDR3 sequences, 15% to 20% being singletons. The V end lost 10 bases, the J end lost 0 bases, and 10 bases lay between the germline ends. From germline, CDR1 is WSHSY and CDR2 SAAADI. The CDR3 contains 13 residues. The V call is TRBV10-2, the J call TRBJ1-5; no clear D gene. This receptor was obtained from a man between 18 and 29 years old who had mild COVID-19 (a few samples of this study predate the infection). Cell type and time point are not known. Input material: PBMCs or a T cell subset sorted from them (not recorded which). The chain's CDR3 is CATGPHSNQPQHF. Written as DNA, the CDR3 is TGCGCCACCGGGCCACATAGCAATCAGCCCCAGCATTTT.